This record looks at one T cell receptor (beta chain) sequence and its context. Antigen specificity is unknown. The sample belongs to a study of OX40 agonist ivuxolimab in advanced cancers. Study information: Patients received intravenous ivuxolimab every 2 weeks at 0.01 to 10 mg/kg. Participants, 75% to 85% male, averaged roughly 59 years of age, ranging from about 23 to 85. Previous treatment with anti-PD-1, anti-PD-L1 or anti-CTLA-4 therapy was allowed; 40% had received some. Study findings and constraints: CD4+ and CD8+ T cells in blood underwent clonal expansion by week 6 at 0.1 to 3.0 mg/kg.

The method was immunoSEQ multiplex PCR; TCRdb's version includes in-frame clones alone and lacks a portion of them. The sample yields 90,000 to 100,000 clones, 90% to 95% seen once. This material consisted of CD4+ or CD8+ T cells sorted from blood, taken in a trial of the OX40 agonist ivuxolimab. This TCR derives from an adult with an advanced solid tumor such as melanoma, head and neck, liver or kidney cancer.

The CDR3 DNA sequence: TGCGCCAGCAGCTCTATCAGGGGGAGGACCGGGGAGCTGTTTTTT. This encodes CASSSIRGRTGELFF. The chain is built from TRBV5-1 and TRBJ2-2; tentatively, D is TRBD1 (7 bases). CDR3 length equals 15 residues. CDR1 and CDR2 from the germline V gene are SGHRS and YFSETQ. V lost 3 bases and J lost 5, with 14 bases in between.